What follows are 20 T cell receptor beta chains derived from one specimen sequenced in a study of blood T cell repertoires in COVID-19. The method was immunoSEQ multiplex PCR; TCRdb's version includes in-frame clones alone and lacks a portion of them. The repertoire holds some 260,000 clones, with around 90% as singletons. What was sequenced was PBMCs or T cells enriched from blood (not recorded which). The receptors derive from a woman in her twenties or thirties with acute COVID-19.

This sequence joins TRBV7-3 and TRBJ2-1, with a tentative D call TRBD2 (6 bases). The V end was cut by 5 bases, the J end by 6 bases, with 23 bases between. This CDR3 is built from 17 residues. CDR1 and CDR2 (germline): SGHTA, FQGTGA. The CDR3 DNA sequence: TGTGCCAGCAGCCCGACCCCCTACGGGAGATCCCCCAATGAGCAGTTCTTC. Amino acid sequence: CASSPTPYGRSPNEQFF.

This sequence joins TRBV21-1 and TRBJ1-5; whether TRBD1, the table's D call, matches the DNA was not checked. TRBV21-1 is a documented pseudogene. The CDR3 is made up of 15 amino acids. The CDR3 loop is CASSKPGQLDQPQHF. CDR3 nucleotides: TGTGCCAGCAGCAAACCGGGACAGCTGGATCAGCCCCAGCATTTT.

V usage is TRBV5-6 and J usage is TRBJ2-2; D might be TRBD2 (6 bases). Germline loops: CDR1 SGHDT, CDR2 YYEEEE. Trimming took 6 bases from V and 2 from J, leaving 14 bases between them. This CDR3 is built from 15 residues. The CDR3 nucleotides read TGTGCCAGCAATCCGGGACTGCGAAACACCGGGGAGCTGTTTTTT. Translated: CASNPGLRNTGELFF.

This CDR3 reads CASSPTSGGQYF. The DNA of the CDR3 is TGTGCCAGCTCGCCCACTAGCGGGGGGCAGTATTTT. The chain employs TRBV18 and TRBJ2-3, with 11 bases identical to TRBD2. V lost 6 bases and J lost 11; bases outside the gene matches: 4. The CDR3 is 12 amino acids. Germline CDR1 KGHSH, CDR2 LQKENI.

V gene TRBV6-5 combines with J gene TRBJ1-4; TRBD1 matches at 7 bases. Germline assignment: CDR1 MNHEY and CDR2 SVGAGI. The CDR3 is 14 amino acids. V lost 5 bases to trimming and J lost 4 bases; unmatched junction nucleotides: 4. Here the CDR3 reads CASSTGQHNEKLFF. As DNA, the CDR3 is TGTGCCAGCAGTACGGGACAGCATAATGAAAAACTGTTTTTT.

The J gene is TRBJ1-6, the V gene TRBV5-5; TRBD1 might be the D (6 bases). The V gene's germline CDR1 is SGHKS and CDR2 YYEKEE (reference sequence). CDR3 length: 16 amino acids. V lost 0 bases and J lost 13, with 20 bases in between. CDR3: CASSLGGHEEVWPLHF. CDR3 nucleotides: TGTGCCAGCAGCTTGGGGGGACATGAGGAGGTTTGGCCCCTCCACTTT.

The chain has TRBV24-1 and TRBJ1-2; a possible D gene is TRBD1 (6 bases). The germline V and J ends were trimmed by 3 bases and 4 bases, with 17 bases remaining between them. Germline V gives CDR1 KGHDR, CDR2 SFDVKD. The CDR3 is 16 amino acids. CDR3 bases: TGTGCCACCAGTGATCAGCTGGGGGGGCCTGGCTATGGCTACACCTTC. It encodes CATSDQLGGPGYGYTF.

The chain carries TRBV4-1 and TRBJ2-7; D is perhaps TRBD2 (6 bases). V lost 4 bases and J 1 base, leaving 11 bases between the germline ends. Looked up from germline, CDR1 is MGHRA and CDR2 is YSYEKL. The CDR3 is 14 residues long. The CDR3 loop reads CASSPLEGSYEQYF. The CDR3 DNA sequence: TGCGCCAGCAGCCCCTTGGAGGGATCCTACGAGCAGTACTTC.

V gene TRBV7-2 combines with J gene TRBJ1-2; D not certain. V lost 4 bases to trimming and J lost 6 bases, with 12 bases between them. The germline V gene encodes CDR1 SGHTA and CDR2 FQGNSA. The CDR3 loop spans 13 amino acids. The CDR3 spells CASSSRAGNGYTF. CDR3 in DNA: TGTGCCAGCAGCTCCCGCGCGGGTAATGGCTACACCTTC.

This clone was recorded once. This chain connects TRBV6-9 to TRBJ1-5; no reliable D call. The CDR3 runs to 13 residues. Germline CDR1 and CDR2: MNHGY and SVAAGI. Trimming left V 7 bases short and J 6 bases short, with 13 bases between. The CDR3 here is CASIIDIRQPQHF. The CDR3 DNA is TGTGCCAGCATTATCGACATACGTCAGCCCCAGCATTTT.

The chain combines TRBV5-4 with TRBJ2-5; possible D gene TRBD2, 7 bases. The CDR3 spans 16 residues. Trimming removed 2 bases from V and 5 bases from J, with 19 bases in between. CDR1 and CDR2 from the germline V gene are SGHNT and YYREEE (reference sequence). DNA of the CDR3: TGTGCCAGCAGCTTTGACCGCAGGGAGGGGGTGGAGACCCAGTACTTC. Protein: CASSFDRREGVETQYF.

The chain is built from TRBV20-1 and TRBJ2-5, with D perhaps TRBD2 (6 bases). There are 11 residues in the CDR3. V lost 4 bases and J lost 5, with 8 bases in between. Germline CDR1 and CDR2: DFQATT and SNEGSKA (reference sequence). The CDR3 here is CSATEGETQYF. CDR3 sequence (DNA): TGCAGTGCTACGGAGGGGGAGACCCAGTACTTC.

The chain combines TRBV29-1 with TRBJ2-1; D is possibly TRBD1 (5 bases). CDR1 is SQVTM, CDR2 ANQGSEA, per germline. The CDR3 is made up of 15 amino acids. The ends were cut back, 7 bases at V and 0 bases at J, with 16 bases in the middle. The CDR3 reads CSETIQESSYNEQFF. The CDR3 nucleotides are TGCAGCGAGACCATACAGGAAAGCTCCTACAATGAGCAGTTCTTC.

Only one count was recorded for this clone. The V and J genes are TRBV19 and TRBJ2-1; the match to TRBD2 covers 9 bases. Losses at the gene ends were 3 bases for V and 0 bases for J; bases not matched to a gene: 6. The CDR3 runs to 17 residues. Germline V gene sequence: CDR1 LNHDA, CDR2 SQIVND (reference sequence). CDR3 in DNA: TGTGCCAGTAGTATTCTCGCTAGCGGGGTCTCCTACAATGAGCAGTTCTTC. Amino acid sequence: CASSILASGVSYNEQFF.

The CDR3 DNA reads TGCGCCAGCAGCTTGGACAGGGAGCACTCCTACGAGCAGTACTTC. Translating it yields CASSLDREHSYEQYF. The chain carries TRBV5-1 and TRBJ2-7, with D possibly matching TRBD1 (6 bases). The CDR3 runs 15 residues. In germline, CDR1 is SGHRS, CDR2 YFSETQ. With 0 bases removed from V and 0 bases from J, the gap between germline ends came to 10 bases.

This clone appeared once. The V gene is TRBV29-1, the J gene TRBJ2-3; 8 bases line up with TRBD2. From germline, CDR1 is SQVTM and CDR2 ANQGSEA. The CDR3 is 15 residues long. J was trimmed by 2 bases and V by 6 bases; bases with no gene match: 10. CDR3 DNA sequence: TGCAGCGTACAGCGGGAGATTGGAAACACAGATACGCAGTATTTT. Its protein product is CSVQREIGNTDTQYF.

There are a few counts of this clone. This sequence joins TRBV19 and TRBJ2-5; 10 bases match TRBD1. Per the germline V gene, CDR1 is LNHDA and CDR2 is SQIVND (reference sequence). J lost 5 bases, V lost 10 bases, and 4 bases had no gene match. The CDR3 loop spans 12 amino acids. The CDR3 sequence: CATGTGAETQYF. CDR3 DNA sequence: TGTGCCACCGGGACAGGGGCCGAGACCCAGTACTTC.

This chain connects TRBV28 to TRBJ2-6; 9 bases line up with TRBD1. The CDR3 runs 18 residues. Trimming removed 8 bases from V and 0 bases from J; junction bases left unmatched: 11. The germline CDR1 and CDR2 sequences are MDHEN and SYDVKM. The CDR3 sequence is CASEGGTGKNSGANVLTF. The CDR3 coding sequence is TGTGCCAGCGAGGGGGGGACAGGGAAAAACTCTGGGGCCAACGTCCTGACTTTC.

The chain carries TRBV7-6 and TRBJ2-3; 16 nucleotides line up with TRBD2. J gave up 7 bases and V 2 bases, and 12 bases lay outside the gene matches. The CDR3 totals 19 residues. Germline V gives CDR1 SGHVS, CDR2 FNYEAQ. The CDR3, as DNA: TGTGCCAGCAGCTTATTCATTGGAGGGACTAGCGGGAGGGCCAATACGCAGTATTTT. Translation gives CASSLFIGGTSGRANTQYF. The full variable domain, rest sourced from reference TRBV7-6 and TRBJ2-3, is GAGVSQSPRYKVTKRGQDVALRCDPISGHVSLYWYRQALGQGPEFLTYFNYEAQQDKSGLPNDRFSAERPEGSISTLTIQRTEQRDSAMYRCASSLFIGGTSGRANTQYFGPGTRLTVL.

The chain carries TRBV25-1 and TRBJ1-4, with TRBD1 matching over 9 bases. The CDR3 length is 15 residues. Germline V gives CDR1 MGHDK, CDR2 SYGVNS. With 6 bases clipped from V and 2 bases from J, the junction kept 4 bases outside the gene matches. In nucleotides, the CDR3 is TGTGCCAGCAGCGAAACAGGGGGCACTAATGAAAAACTGTTTTTT. Its translation is CASSETGGTNEKLFF.